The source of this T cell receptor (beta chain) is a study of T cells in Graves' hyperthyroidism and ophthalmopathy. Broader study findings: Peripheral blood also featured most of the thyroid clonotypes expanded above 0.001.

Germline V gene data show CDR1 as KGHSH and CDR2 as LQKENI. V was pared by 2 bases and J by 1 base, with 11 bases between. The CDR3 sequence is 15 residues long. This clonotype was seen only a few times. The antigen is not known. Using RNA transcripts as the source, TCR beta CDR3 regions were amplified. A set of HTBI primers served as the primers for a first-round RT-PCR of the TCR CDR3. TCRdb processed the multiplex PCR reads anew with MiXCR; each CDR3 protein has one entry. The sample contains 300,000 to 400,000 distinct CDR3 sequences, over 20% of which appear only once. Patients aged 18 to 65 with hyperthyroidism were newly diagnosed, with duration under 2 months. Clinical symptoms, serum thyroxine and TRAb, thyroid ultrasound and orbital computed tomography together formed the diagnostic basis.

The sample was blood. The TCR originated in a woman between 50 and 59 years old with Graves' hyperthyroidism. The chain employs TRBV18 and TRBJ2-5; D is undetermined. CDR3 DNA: TGTGCCAGCTCACCATCCTTGCAGCCCCAAGAGACCCAGTACTTC. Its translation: CASSPSLQPQETQYF.